These T cell receptor beta chains were read from a single sample in a study of T-cell memory formation after mild COVID-19. Each CDR3 protein gets one entry after TCRdb re-called the 5' RACE reads with MiXCR. Of about 82,000 distinct CDR3 sequences listed, 9.5% to 15% are singletons. The specimen was PBMCs or a T cell subset sorted from them (not recorded which). These receptor sequences come from a man aged 18 to 35 who had mild COVID-19 (a few samples of this study predate the infection). Cell type and time point are not known. Both conserved end residues are part of each CDR3. Each record gives: clone size, D gene, V gene, J gene, CDR3 protein, CDR3 DNA. A D gene is named only where the DNA matches it firmly. A row's size may be missing; if present it is once, few, many or a size class.

clone size: .
D gene: .
V gene: TRBV2
J gene: TRBJ1-6
CDR3 protein: CASRPTGPNSPLHF
CDR3 DNA: TGTGCCAGCAGGCCCACAGGTCCCAATTCACCCCTCCACTTT

clone size: few
D gene: .
V gene: TRBV29-1
J gene: TRBJ1-3
CDR3 protein: CSVADSGNTIYF
CDR3 DNA: TGCAGCGTTGCGGACTCTGGAAACACCATATATTTT

clone size: few
D gene: .
V gene: TRBV20-1
J gene: TRBJ2-2
CDR3 protein: CSARPQGVVGELFF
CDR3 DNA: TGCAGTGCTAGGCCCCAGGGAGTAGTCGGGGAGCTGTTTTTT

clone size: once
D gene: TRBD1
V gene: TRBV12-3/TRBV12-4
J gene: TRBJ2-1
CDR3 protein: CASSPGQGIGNEQFF
CDR3 DNA: TGTGCCAGCAGTCCGGGACAGGGGATCGGGAATGAGCAGTTCTTC

clone size: few
D gene: TRBD1
V gene: TRBV4-3
J gene: TRBJ2-3
CDR3 protein: CASSPNRGSPTDTQYF
CDR3 DNA: TGCGCCAGCAGCCCGAACAGGGGTTCCCCCACAGATACGCAGTATTTT

clone size: .
D gene: .
V gene: TRBV7-9
J gene: TRBJ2-1
CDR3 protein: CASSKLVETWTYNEQFF
CDR3 DNA: TGTGCCAGCAGCAAGTTAGTGGAAACCTGGACCTACAATGAGCAGTTCTTC

clone size: .
D gene: TRBD2
V gene: TRBV5-1
J gene: TRBJ2-1
CDR3 protein: CASSLGFAGGRGDNEQFF
CDR3 DNA: TGCGCCAGCAGCCTGGGGTTCGCGGGGGGTCGGGGGGACAATGAGCAGTTCTTC

clone size: few
D gene: .
V gene: TRBV7-9
J gene: TRBJ2-1
CDR3 protein: CASSSRLYEQFF
CDR3 DNA: TGTGCCAGCAGCTCCAGGCTATATGAGCAGTTCTTC

clone size: few
D gene: .
V gene: TRBV27
J gene: TRBJ1-2
CDR3 protein: CASSPRVAHIYGYTF
CDR3 DNA: TGTGCCAGCAGCCCTCGGGTGGCGCATATCTATGGCTACACCTTC

clone size: .
D gene: .
V gene: TRBV6-5
J gene: TRBJ1-6
CDR3 protein: CASSQGAVRSPLHF
CDR3 DNA: TGTGCCAGCAGTCAGGGAGCAGTTCGCTCACCCCTCCACTTT

clone size: few
D gene: .
V gene: TRBV16
J gene: TRBJ2-1
CDR3 protein: CASSQATVYNEQFF
CDR3 DNA: TGTGCCAGCAGCCAAGCTACAGTCTACAATGAGCAGTTCTTC

clone size: few
D gene: .
V gene: TRBV4-3
J gene: TRBJ2-2
CDR3 protein: CASSQYLVEGNTGELFF
CDR3 DNA: TGCGCCAGCAGCCAATATCTTGTGGAGGGGAACACCGGGGAGCTGTTTTTT

clone size: few
D gene: .
V gene: TRBV6-5
J gene: TRBJ2-3
CDR3 protein: CASREKGGITADTQYF
CDR3 DNA: TGTGCCAGCAGGGAGAAGGGGGGTATTACGGCAGATACGCAGTATTTT

clone size: .
D gene: .
V gene: TRBV5-1
J gene: TRBJ2-1
CDR3 protein: CASSLWLGRDEQFF
CDR3 DNA: TGCGCCAGCAGCTTGTGGTTGGGGCGCGATGAGCAGTTCTTC

clone size: few
D gene: .
V gene: TRBV6-5
J gene: TRBJ1-1
CDR3 protein: CASSYSAGTTEAFF
CDR3 DNA: TGTGCCAGCAGTTACTCCGCAGGGACCACTGAAGCTTTCTTT

clone size: few
D gene: .
V gene: TRBV19
J gene: TRBJ1-2
CDR3 protein: CASSMRGIAYGYTF
CDR3 DNA: TGTGCCAGTAGTATGAGGGGGATTGCCTATGGCTACACCTTC

clone size: .
D gene: .
V gene: TRBV4-2
J gene: TRBJ2-3
CDR3 protein: CASSQEGGLSPDTQYF
CDR3 DNA: TGTGCCAGCAGCCAAGAGGGTGGACTTTCACCGGATACGCAGTATTTT

clone size: few
D gene: .
V gene: TRBV6-2/TRBV6-3
J gene: TRBJ2-3
CDR3 protein: CASSYSDRGKDTQYF
CDR3 DNA: TGTGCCAGCAGTTACTCGGATAGGGGTAAAGATACGCAGTATTTT

clone size: few
D gene: .
V gene: TRBV7-9
J gene: TRBJ1-6
CDR3 protein: CASSPSTGRRSPLHF
CDR3 DNA: TGTGCCAGCAGCCCATCAACAGGGCGAAGGTCACCCCTCCACTTT

clone size: .
D gene: .
V gene: TRBV4-3
J gene: TRBJ2-7
CDR3 protein: CASSPSLASNEQYF
CDR3 DNA: TGCGCCAGCAGCCCGTCCCTAGCCAGCAACGAGCAGTACTTC

clone size: .
D gene: .
V gene: TRBV7-8
J gene: TRBJ2-3
CDR3 protein: CASSLPQGLTDTQYF
CDR3 DNA: TGTGCCAGCAGCCTCCCCCAGGGACTCACAGATACGCAGTATTTT

clone size: few
D gene: .
V gene: TRBV20-1
J gene: TRBJ1-1
CDR3 protein: CSAQKNLQGFTEAFF
CDR3 DNA: TGCAGTGCTCAGAAAAACCTACAGGGATTTACTGAAGCTTTCTTT

clone size: .
D gene: TRBD2
V gene: TRBV9
J gene: TRBJ2-1
CDR3 protein: CASSSGGSWYNEQFF
CDR3 DNA: TGTGCCAGCAGCTCCGGGGGGAGTTGGTACAATGAGCAGTTCTTC

clone size: many
D gene: .
V gene: TRBV7-9
J gene: TRBJ1-6
CDR3 protein: CASSLAGVGRVDSPLHF
CDR3 DNA: TGTGCCAGCAGCTTAGCTGGTGTCGGGAGGGTGGATTCACCCCTCCACTTT

clone size: .
D gene: .
V gene: TRBV7-2
J gene: TRBJ1-1
CDR3 protein: CASSLDQGSWTEAFF
CDR3 DNA: TGTGCCAGCAGCTTAGACCAGGGGAGTTGGACTGAAGCTTTCTTT

clone size: few
D gene: TRBD1
V gene: TRBV5-1
J gene: TRBJ1-1
CDR3 protein: CASSSGQGDFEAFF
CDR3 DNA: TGCGCCAGCAGCTCGGGACAGGGTGATTTTGAAGCTTTCTTT

clone size: few
D gene: TRBD1
V gene: TRBV9
J gene: TRBJ2-3
CDR3 protein: CASSENVKGAGGGTQYF
CDR3 DNA: TGTGCCAGCAGCGAAAACGTGAAGGGGGCGGGTGGTGGTACGCAGTATTTT

clone size: .
D gene: .
V gene: TRBV27
J gene: TRBJ1-2
CDR3 protein: CEFRAGELTF
CDR3 DNA: TGTGAATTTCGAGCAGGGGAACTGACCTTC

clone size: few
D gene: .
V gene: TRBV7-6
J gene: TRBJ1-4
CDR3 protein: CASSLRPNEKLFF
CDR3 DNA: TGTGCCAGCAGCTTACGACCTAATGAAAAACTGTTTTTT

clone size: .
D gene: .
V gene: TRBV11-2
J gene: TRBJ1-1
CDR3 protein: CASSFWRTDNEAFF
CDR3 DNA: TGTGCCAGCAGCTTTTGGCGGACCGACAATGAAGCTTTCTTT

clone size: few
D gene: TRBD1
V gene: TRBV5-6
J gene: TRBJ2-7
CDR3 protein: CASSIAGQGAHEQYF
CDR3 DNA: TGTGCCAGCAGCATTGCGGGACAGGGGGCCCACGAGCAGTACTTC

clone size: few
D gene: .
V gene: TRBV27
J gene: TRBJ2-1
CDR3 protein: CASSLLGADSYNEQFF
CDR3 DNA: TGTGCCAGCAGTTTATTGGGGGCTGACTCCTACAATGAGCAGTTCTTC

clone size: .
D gene: .
V gene: TRBV27
J gene: TRBJ1-5
CDR3 protein: CASGREGRNQPQHF
CDR3 DNA: TGTGCCAGCGGACGAGAGGGTCGGAATCAGCCCCAGCATTTT

clone size: .
D gene: .
V gene: TRBV6-2/TRBV6-3
J gene: TRBJ2-3
CDR3 protein: CASSYRAAADTQYF
CDR3 DNA: TGTGCCAGCAGTTATCGAGCGGCAGCAGATACGCAGTATTTT

clone size: .
D gene: .
V gene: TRBV29-1
J gene: TRBJ1-2
CDR3 protein: CSVRTEQGWGYTF
CDR3 DNA: TGCAGCGTTCGAACCGAACAGGGTTGGGGCTACACCTTC

clone size: .
D gene: .
V gene: TRBV7-3
J gene: TRBJ1-5
CDR3 protein: CASSTHQPQHF
CDR3 DNA: TGTGCCAGCAGCACCCATCAGCCCCAGCATTTT

clone size: .
D gene: .
V gene: TRBV4-3
J gene: TRBJ1-1
CDR3 protein: CASSRDGLQAFF
CDR3 DNA: TGCGCCAGCAGCCGGGACGGACTCCAAGCTTTCTTT

clone size: few
D gene: .
V gene: TRBV29-1
J gene: TRBJ2-7
CDR3 protein: CSASLTNTYEQYF
CDR3 DNA: TGCAGCGCCTCCTTGACAAATACCTACGAGCAGTACTTC

clone size: .
D gene: .
V gene: TRBV4-2
J gene: TRBJ2-3
CDR3 protein: CASSQQLLPRDTQYF
CDR3 DNA: TGTGCCAGCAGCCAACAACTCTTACCGCGGGATACGCAGTATTTT

clone size: few
D gene: .
V gene: TRBV2
J gene: TRBJ2-7
CDR3 protein: CASSVPRDQRSYEQYF
CDR3 DNA: TGTGCCAGCAGCGTACCCCGGGACCAGAGGTCCTACGAGCAGTACTTC

clone size: .
D gene: .
V gene: TRBV6-6
J gene: TRBJ1-1
CDR3 protein: CASSYSIVKTEAFF
CDR3 DNA: TGTGCCAGCAGTTACTCGATCGTCAAGACTGAAGCTTTCTTT

clone size: .
D gene: .
V gene: TRBV12-3/TRBV12-4
J gene: TRBJ2-1
CDR3 protein: CASSPGQSLYNEQFF
CDR3 DNA: TGTGCCAGCAGCCCGGGGCAGAGCCTCTACAATGAGCAGTTCTTC